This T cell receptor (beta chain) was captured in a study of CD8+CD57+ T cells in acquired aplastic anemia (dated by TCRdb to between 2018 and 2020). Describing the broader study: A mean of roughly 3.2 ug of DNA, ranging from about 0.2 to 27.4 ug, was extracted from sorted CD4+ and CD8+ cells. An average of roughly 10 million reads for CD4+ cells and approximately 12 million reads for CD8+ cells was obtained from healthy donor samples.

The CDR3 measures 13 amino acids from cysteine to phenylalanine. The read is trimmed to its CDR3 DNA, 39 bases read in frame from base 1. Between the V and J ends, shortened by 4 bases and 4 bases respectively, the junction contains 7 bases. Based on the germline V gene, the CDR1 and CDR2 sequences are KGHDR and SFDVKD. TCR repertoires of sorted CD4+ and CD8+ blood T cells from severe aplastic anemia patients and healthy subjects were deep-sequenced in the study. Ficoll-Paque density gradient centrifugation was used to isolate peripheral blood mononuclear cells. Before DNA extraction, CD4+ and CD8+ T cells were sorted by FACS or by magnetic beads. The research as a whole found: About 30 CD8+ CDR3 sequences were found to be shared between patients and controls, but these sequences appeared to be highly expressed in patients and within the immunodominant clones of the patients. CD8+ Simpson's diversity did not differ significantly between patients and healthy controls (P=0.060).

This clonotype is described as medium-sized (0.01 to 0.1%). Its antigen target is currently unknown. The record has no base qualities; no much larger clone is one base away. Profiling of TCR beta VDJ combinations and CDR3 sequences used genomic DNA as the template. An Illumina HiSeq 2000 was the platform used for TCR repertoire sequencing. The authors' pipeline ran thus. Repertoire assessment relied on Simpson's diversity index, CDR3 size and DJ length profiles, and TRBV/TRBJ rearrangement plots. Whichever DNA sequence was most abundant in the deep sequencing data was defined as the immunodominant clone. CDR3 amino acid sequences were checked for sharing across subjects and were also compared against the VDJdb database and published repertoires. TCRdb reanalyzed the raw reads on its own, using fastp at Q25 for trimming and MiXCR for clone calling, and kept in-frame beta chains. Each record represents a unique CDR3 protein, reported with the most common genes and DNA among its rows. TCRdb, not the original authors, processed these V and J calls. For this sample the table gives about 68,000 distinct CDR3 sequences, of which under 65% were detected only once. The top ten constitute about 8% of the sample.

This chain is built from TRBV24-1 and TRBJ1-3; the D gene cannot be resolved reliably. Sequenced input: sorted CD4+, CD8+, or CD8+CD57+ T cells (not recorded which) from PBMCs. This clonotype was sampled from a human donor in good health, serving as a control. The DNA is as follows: TGTGCCACCAGTGAGCACGGGGGAAACACCATATATTTT. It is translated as CATSEHGGNTIYF.